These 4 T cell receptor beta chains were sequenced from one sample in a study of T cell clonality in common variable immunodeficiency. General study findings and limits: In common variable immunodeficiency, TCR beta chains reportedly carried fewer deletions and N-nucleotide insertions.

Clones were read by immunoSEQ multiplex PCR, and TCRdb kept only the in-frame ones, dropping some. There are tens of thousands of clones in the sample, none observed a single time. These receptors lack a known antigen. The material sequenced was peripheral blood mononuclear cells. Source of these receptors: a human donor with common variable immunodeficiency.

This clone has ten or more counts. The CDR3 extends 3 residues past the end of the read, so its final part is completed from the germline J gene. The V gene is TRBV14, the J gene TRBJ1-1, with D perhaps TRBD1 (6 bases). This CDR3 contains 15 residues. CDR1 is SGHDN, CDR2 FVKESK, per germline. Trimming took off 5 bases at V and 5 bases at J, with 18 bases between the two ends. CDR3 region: CASSRGIAGVTEAFF. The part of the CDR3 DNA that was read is TGTGCCAGCAGCAGAGGGATAGCAGGGGTTACTGAA.

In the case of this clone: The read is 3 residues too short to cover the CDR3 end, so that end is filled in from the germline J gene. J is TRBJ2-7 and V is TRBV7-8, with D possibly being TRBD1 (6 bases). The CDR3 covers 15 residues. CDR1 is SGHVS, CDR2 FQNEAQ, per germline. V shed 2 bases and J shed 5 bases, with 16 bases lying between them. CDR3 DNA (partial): TGTGCCAGCAGCTTACCCAAATGGACAGTCGACGAG. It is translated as CASSLPKWTVDE. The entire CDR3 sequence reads CASSLPKWTVDEQYF.

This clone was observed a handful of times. The part of the CDR3 DNA that was read is TGCGCCAGCAGCTCGGGTCTAGCCTCGAATGAG. It is translated as CASSSGLASNE. The CDR3 as a whole reads CASSSGLASNEQFF. The chain employs TRBV5-1 and TRBJ2-1, with D possibly TRBD2 on 5 matching bases. The CDR3 extends 3 residues past the end of the read, so its final part is completed from the germline J gene. Germline loops: CDR1 SGHRS, CDR2 YFSETQ. V lost 3 bases and J 7 bases, leaving 14 bases between the germline ends. The CDR3 extends over 14 amino acids.

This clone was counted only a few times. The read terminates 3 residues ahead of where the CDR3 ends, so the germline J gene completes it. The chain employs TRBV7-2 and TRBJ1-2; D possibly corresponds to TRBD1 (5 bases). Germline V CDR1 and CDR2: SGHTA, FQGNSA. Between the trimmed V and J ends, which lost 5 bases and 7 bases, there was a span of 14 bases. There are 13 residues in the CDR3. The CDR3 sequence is CASSARRGSGYTF. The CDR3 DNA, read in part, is TGTGCCAGCAGCGCCCGGCGGGGGTCTGGC.